The 5 T cell receptor beta chains reported below all come from one sample, sequenced in a study of T cell changes during pregnancy in multiple sclerosis. Assay: immunoSEQ multiplex PCR; the TCRdb copy retains only in-frame clones and omits some. Of about 52,000 clones detected, about nine tenths appear once; the ten largest clones hold about 0.18%. This material consisted of CD4+ T cells from peripheral blood mononuclear cells, taken after pregnancy. Source of these receptors: a female donor in good health, enrolled as a control in a pregnancy study.

This chain connects TRBV7-9 to TRBJ2-2; D uncertain. Germline CDR1 and CDR2: SEHNR and FQNEAQ (reference sequence). V gave up 6 bases and J gave up 1 base, with 12 bases separating them. The CDR3 loop spans 15 amino acids. CDR3 sequence: CASRTSSGNTGELFF. The CDR3, as DNA: TGTGCCAGCAGGACGTCGTCAGGGAACACCGGGGAGCTGTTTTTT.

The rearrangement links TRBV14 to TRBJ2-7; D remains unclear. Germline values: CDR1 SGHDN, CDR2 FVKESK. The CDR3 loop spans 11 amino acids. The V end was cut by 1 base, the J end by 10 bases, with 8 bases between. The chain's CDR3 is CASSQAVRQYF. As DNA, the CDR3 is TGTGCCAGCAGCCAAGCGGTAAGACAGTACTTC.

This clone appeared a few times. V is TRBV10-1 and J is TRBJ1-6; D not certain. Germline CDR1 reads WNHNN; CDR2 reads SYGVQD (reference sequence). The V and J ends lost 7 bases and 2 bases respectively, with 12 bases between them. The CDR3 contains 15 residues. Here the CDR3 reads CASNRWRTYNSPLHF. CDR3 in DNA: TGCGCCAGCAACCGATGGAGGACCTATAATTCACCCCTCCACTTT.

Of note for this clone: This sample also contains other DNA sequences that code for the same CDR3. This chain's CDR3 is CASSRGQGNGYTF. The CDR3 coding sequence is TGTGCCAGTAGTAGGGGACAGGGGAACGGCTACACCTTC. The chain joins TRBV19 to TRBJ1-2, with 10 bases matching TRBD1. V lost 4 bases and J lost 8; bases outside the gene matches: 4. The CDR3 is 13 residues long. Germline lookup yields CDR1 LNHDA and CDR2 SQIVND (reference sequence).

This clone came up once. The rearrangement uses TRBV7-2 and TRBJ1-2; 7 nucleotides match TRBD1. V was clipped by 4 bases and J by 1 base; unmatched bases: 6. Germline V gene lookup returns CDR1 SGHTA and CDR2 FQGNSA. This CDR3 spans 15 amino acids. For the CDR3, the DNA is TGTGCCAGCAGCTGGGGACAGCGTAATAACTATGGCTACACCTTC. Translated: CASSWGQRNNYGYTF. The full variable domain, rest sourced from reference TRBV7-2 and TRBJ1-2, is GAGVSQSPSNKVTEKGKDVELRCDPISGHTALYWYRQSLGQGLEFLIYFQGNSAPDKSGLPSDRFSAERTGGSVSTLTIQRTQQEDSAVYLCASSWGQRNNYGYTFGSGTRLTVV.